This T cell receptor beta chain emerged from a study of T cell responses to AZD1222 COVID-19 vaccine. The CDR3 contains 16 residues. Trimming took 4 bases from V and 9 from J; bases not matched to a gene: 11. Germline CDR1 reads ENHRY; CDR2 reads SYGVKD. Clones were sequenced by immunoSEQ multiplex PCR, and TCRdb holds only the in-frame ones, with some missing. The data hold about 70,000 clones, with 90% observed a single time. The chain couples TRBV10-3 to TRBJ2-1; 11 nucleotides match TRBD2. This specimen consisted of peripheral blood, obtained 28 days after the second AZD1222 dose. The source of this sequence is an adult who received the AZD1222 COVID-19 vaccine. This chain's CDR3 is CAISAPTSGSFGEQFF. The CDR3 bases are TGTGCCATCAGTGCCCCAACTAGCGGGAGTTTCGGTGAGCAGTTCTTC.